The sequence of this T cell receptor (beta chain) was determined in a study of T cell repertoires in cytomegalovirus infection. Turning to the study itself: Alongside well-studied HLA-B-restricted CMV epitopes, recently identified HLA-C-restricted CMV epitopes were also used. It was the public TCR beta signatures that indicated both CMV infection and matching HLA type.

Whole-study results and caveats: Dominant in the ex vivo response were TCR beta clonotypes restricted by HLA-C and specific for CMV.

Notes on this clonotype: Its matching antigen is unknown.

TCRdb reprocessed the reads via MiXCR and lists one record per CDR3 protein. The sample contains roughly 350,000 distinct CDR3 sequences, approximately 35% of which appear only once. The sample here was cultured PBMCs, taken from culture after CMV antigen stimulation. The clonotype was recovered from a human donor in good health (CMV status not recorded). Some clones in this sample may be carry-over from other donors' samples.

The CDR3 coding sequence is TGTGCCAGCAGCCTAGACACCCTGAGGGGTGGCTACACCTTC. Its protein product is CASSLDTLRGGYTF. The genes are TRBV6-8 and TRBJ1-2; TRBD1 might be the D (5 bases). The CDR3 runs 14 residues. Trimming stripped 6 bases from V and 7 bases from J, with 18 bases between. The germline V gene encodes CDR1 MNHGY and CDR2 SAAAGT.